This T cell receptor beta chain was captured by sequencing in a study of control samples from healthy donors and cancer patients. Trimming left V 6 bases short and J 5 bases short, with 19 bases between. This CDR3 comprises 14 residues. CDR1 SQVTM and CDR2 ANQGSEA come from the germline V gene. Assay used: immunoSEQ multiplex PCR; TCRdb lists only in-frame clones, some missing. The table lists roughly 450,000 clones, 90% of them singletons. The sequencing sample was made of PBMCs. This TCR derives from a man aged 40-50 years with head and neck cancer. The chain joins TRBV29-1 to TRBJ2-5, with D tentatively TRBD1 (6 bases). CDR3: CSVAGTPSGETQYF. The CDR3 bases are TGCAGCGTCGCCGGGACACCATCCGGGGAGACCCAGTACTTC.